This TCR beta chain originates from a study of CD8+ T cells in alopecia areata. Study overall: Female C3H/HeJ mice aged about 7-10 weeks received skin from approximately 6-12-month-old C3H/HeJ donors with spontaneous alopecia.

The CDR3 is 14 amino acids. Germline V CDR1 and CDR2: NNHDY, SYVADS. Reverse transcribed after extraction, RNA yielded cDNA as the sequencing template. Data came from immunoSEQ multiplex PCR; TCRdb stores just in-frame clones and leaves some out. The profile covers 90,000 to 130,000 clones, none occurring a single time. Study outcomes and limitations: Compared with normal scalp, lesional scalp had higher clonality and more expanded CD8+ clones. Clarity of TCR sharing across patients fell short of that in mice, possibly HLA-related.

This clone appeared a few times. The antigen remains unidentified. The gene symbols are mouse symbols. The read ends 4 residues early relative to the CDR3; the germline J gene fills the gap. The chain has TRBV13-3 and TRBJ2-7; 13 bases map to TRBD2. The TCR was taken from a C3H/HeJ mouse with alopecia areata. The strain's MHC: H2-k. The sequencing sample was made of lesional skin. CDR3 residues: CASRRDWGGDEQYF. CDR3 DNA, as far as it was read: TGTGCCAGCAGACGGGACTGGGGGGGTGAT.